This T cell receptor (beta chain) was documented in a study of cytomegalovirus exposure and HLA in healthy donors. The length of the CDR3 is 16 residues. Germline V gene sequence: CDR1 SGHNT, CDR2 YYREEE (reference sequence). The J segment lost 4 bases and the V segment lost 0 bases, leaving 4 bases of the junction unmatched. The PCR made use of 60 Vbeta and 13 Jbeta primers. Using immunoSEQ multiplex PCR, the repertoire was profiled, and TCRdb retains in-frame clones only, with some absent. The table records about 130,000 clones, approximately 80% of them present only once. Specimen: PBMCs. The clonotype was recovered from a male donor in good health and CMV-seropositive. This chain connects TRBV5-4 to TRBJ2-2; the match to TRBD2 covers 9 bases. DNA of the CDR3: TGTGCCAGCAGCTTGGGCCCTAGCGGGGCCACCGGGGAGCTGTTTTTT. Its protein is CASSLGPSGATGELFF.